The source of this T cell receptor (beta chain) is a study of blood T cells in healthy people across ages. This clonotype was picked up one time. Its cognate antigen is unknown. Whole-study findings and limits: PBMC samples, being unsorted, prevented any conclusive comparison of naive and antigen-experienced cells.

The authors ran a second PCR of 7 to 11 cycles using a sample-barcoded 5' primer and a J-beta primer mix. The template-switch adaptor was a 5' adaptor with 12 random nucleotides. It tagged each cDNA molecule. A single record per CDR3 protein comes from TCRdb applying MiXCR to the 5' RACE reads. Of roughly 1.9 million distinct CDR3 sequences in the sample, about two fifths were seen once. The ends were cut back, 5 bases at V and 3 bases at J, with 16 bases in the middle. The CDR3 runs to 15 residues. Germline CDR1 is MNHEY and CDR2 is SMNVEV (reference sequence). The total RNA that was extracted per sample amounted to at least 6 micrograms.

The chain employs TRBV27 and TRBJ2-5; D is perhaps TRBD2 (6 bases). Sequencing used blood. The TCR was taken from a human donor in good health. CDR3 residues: CASSPRGTLKETQYF. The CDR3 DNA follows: TGTGCCAGCAGTCCGCGCGGGACTCTAAAAGAGACCCAGTACTTC.